The present T cell receptor beta chain was sequenced within a study of tumor-infiltrating lymphocytes in primary liver carcinoma (TCRdb year 2017). General notes on the study: Hepatocellular carcinoma (four) or combined HCC and intrahepatic cholangiocarcinoma (one) was present in the five patients, who were three men and two women aged 30 to 69 years. The five patients had tumors staged T1-T3 N0M0, with maximum diameters ranging from roughly 4.2 to 11 cm. Each sample produced about 3.5 to 7.13 million productive TCRbeta reads, and read depth showed no significant difference between tissue types. Across five regions of each liver tumor, along with adjacent normal tissue and blood, the study brought together TCRbeta repertoire sequencing, expression microarrays and whole-exome sequencing. A total of about 35 specimens from 5 patients, comprising 25 or so tumor regions, 5 adjacent noncancerous liver tissues and 5 peripheral blood samples, were covered by TCRbeta repertoire sequencing. To link TCRbeta repertoire diversity with the local molecular phenotype, the 25 or so tumor region samples were profiled using Agilent mRNA microarrays. High reproducibility was observed for the technical replicate repertoires, with mean shared-clone rates about 0.92 and correlation coefficients above 0.95.

Overall study outcomes, separate from this receptor: Consistent with antigen-driven expansion, pairs of tumor regions showed higher repertoire overlap (mean approximately 35%) than either tumor-adjacent pairs (around 17%) or tumor-blood pairs (around 14%). Because sequencing covered only the TCR beta chain and unpaired alpha chains were not captured, true repertoire diversity is likely underestimated. Since the samples were bulk and unsorted, there was no way to compare CD4+ and CD8+ T cell repertoires. The top 250 clones accounted for a significantly greater share of the repertoire in tumors than in blood (p = 0.039). Only about 8-25% of top clones were found in all five regions of a tumor, suggesting spatial heterogeneity of tumor-infiltrating T cells. Only five patients were included in the study, and the authors note that the findings should be validated in a larger study.

A note on this clonotype: Its antigen is unknown. One junction end disagrees with the germline gene, perhaps due to a read error.

Sequences SGHAT (CDR1) and FQNNGV (CDR2) are obtained from the germline V gene. Inclusive of the bounding cysteine and phenylalanine, the CDR3 is 14 residues long. Here the CDR3 DNA is all that survives: 42 bases in frame from base 1. Total RNA and DNA were co-extracted from about 19-30 mg of bulk tissue with the AllPrep DNA/RNA mini kit, without cell sorting. Between late 2015 and early 2016, about five patients in China with histopathologically diagnosed primary liver carcinoma had their tumors surgically resected. At the time of sampling, the patients had chronic HBV infection and had not received any treatment. Each tumor was sampled at five spatially separated regions: the tumor centre plus the superior, inferior, left-lateral and right-lateral poles. According to histology, viable tumor cells made up more than 85% of every tumor sample. Each fresh piece of tumor and adjacent tissue was cut in two, with one half stored in RNAlater at -80 degrees C and the other half sent for histology.

Using a constant-region primer and ProtoScript II reverse transcriptase, TCRbeta-specific cDNA was reverse-transcribed from 450 to 650 ng total RNA. Construction of the TCRbeta libraries relied on three nested rounds of multiplex PCR, following a slightly modified ARM-PCR procedure. The first two PCR rounds used multiplex TRBV1-TRBV30 forward primers with a Cbeta reverse primer, each for roughly 11 cycles. A final 25-cycle PCR with Deep VentR polymerase added sample barcodes and Illumina adapters. Before sequencing, amplicons between 200 and 500 bp were purified from gel using a QIAquick gel extraction kit. The TCRbeta amplicons were sequenced with 250-bp paired-end reads on an Illumina HiSeq 2500. In the paper's pipeline: To recover full CDR3 sequences, reads were quality-trimmed using Trimmomatic v0.33 and paired reads were then merged using FLASH v1.2.11. V, D and J germline segments were assigned to the rearranged TCRbeta sequences using MiGEC v1.2.1b. VDJtools v1.0.0 computed clonotype statistics and Shannon-Wiener diversity indices. Except for diversity analysis, only the 250 most abundant clonotypes of each sample were used in subsequent analyses to reduce sampling bias. In-frame beta chains were kept once TCRdb had trimmed the public reads at Q25 with fastp and called clones with MiXCR. Merged by CDR3 protein, the rows form single entries marked with the most common genes and DNA. For this entry, the V and J calls and clone size follow TCRdb and not the study's own pipeline. Within this sample are around 190,000 distinct CDR3 sequences, with over 80% of them counted one time only. The ten largest clones add up to 15% to 20% of the sample.

The sequence joins TRBV11-2 to TRBJ2-7; the D gene identity is not certain. Sequencing was done on a sample of tumor tissue from primary liver carcinoma. The TCR comes from a man in his forties with primary liver carcinoma and hepatitis B virus infection. The bases read TGTGCCAGCAACTTAGATGGAGTTTCCTATGAGCAGTACTTC. Its product reads: CASNLDGVSYEQYF.